The rows below give T cell receptor beta chains drawn from one sample of a study of beta chain features in type 1 diabetes. Assay: immunoSEQ multiplex PCR; the TCRdb copy retains only in-frame clones and omits some. This sample carries about 360,000 clones, around an eighth of them seen once, and the ten largest clones take approximately 0.015%. Sequences were obtained from naive CD4+ T cells from blood. These receptors were taken from a man aged 18 to 35 in good health. The CDR3 runs from the conserved cysteine through the conserved F or W. The D gene is left open where the match is weak. Only part of the rows carry a size: once, few, many, or a class if the clone is expanded.

v_gene	j_gene	abundance	d_gene	CDR3nt	CDR3aa
TRBV6-5	TRBJ1-5	few	-	TGTGCCAGCATCGGGAATGGTCGTCAGCCCCAGCATTTT	CASIGNGRQPQHF
TRBV11-2	TRBJ2-1	-	TRBD1	TGTGCCAGCAGCTCACAAAGGGGGCTCCCCTACAATGAGCAGTTCTTC	CASSSQRGLPYNEQFF
TRBV7-9	TRBJ1-6	-	TRBD1	TGTGCCAGCAGCCCGAGAAGCGGGACAGGGCACGCAGGTTCACCCCTCCACTTT	CASSPRSGTGHAGSPLHF
TRBV6-1	TRBJ2-5	-	TRBD2	TGTGCCAGCAAGAATAGCGGGAGGTACCAAGAGACCCAGTACTTC	CASKNSGRYQETQYF
TRBV7-2	TRBJ2-5	few	TRBD2	TGTGCCAGCAGCTTAGTGGGGACTAGCGGCCCTGGGGAGACCCAGTACTTC	CASSLVGTSGPGETQYF
TRBV28	TRBJ2-5	few	TRBD2	TGTGCCAGCAGTGGGGCGGGGGATGGAGAAGAGACCCAGTACTTC	CASSGAGDGEETQYF
TRBV18	TRBJ1-1	-	-	TGTGCCAGCTCATCGGACAGGAACACTGAAGCTTTCTTT	CASSSDRNTEAFF
TRBV10-3	TRBJ2-1	few	TRBD2	TGTGCCATCACCAAGGGCGGGAGCTCCTACAATGAGCAGTTCTTC	CAITKGGSSYNEQFF
TRBV6-5	TRBJ2-3	few	-	TGTGCCAGCAGGCCGACAGGTATCGTGGATACGCAGTATTTT	CASRPTGIVDTQYF
TRBV18	TRBJ2-1	-	-	TGTGCCAGCTCACCGAAGGAGGGTGGTGAGTTCTTC	CASSPKEGGEFF
TRBV29-1	TRBJ2-5	few	-	TGCAGCGTTGCGTTCCGAGCGACTAGAGGAGAGACCCAGTACTTC	CSVAFRATRGETQYF
TRBV23-1	TRBJ1-5	few	-	TGCGCCAGCAGTCCACACCCGGACAGTGGGGTAAAGCCCCAGCATTTT	CASSPHPDSGVKPQHF
TRBV27	TRBJ2-7	-	-	TGTGCCAGCAGTTCGTTGACAAAGACCTACGAGCAGTACTTC	CASSSLTKTYEQYF
TRBV7-9	TRBJ1-2	-	-	TGTGCCAGCAGCCACAGGGTTGGAGGCTACACCTTC	CASSHRVGGYTF
TRBV14	TRBJ1-6	-	-	TGTGCCAGCAGACGCGGGGGGGGTAATTCACCCCTCCACTTT	CASRRGGGNSPLHF
TRBV25-1	TRBJ2-5	-	-	TGTGCCAGCAGTGAGTTTTCAGGGGAGACCCAGTACTTC	CASSEFSGETQYF
TRBV30	TRBJ2-7	-	TRBD1	TGTGCCTGGAGTTTTCCACCGGGACAGATTTACGAGCAGTACTTC	CAWSFPPGQIYEQYF
TRBV23-1	TRBJ2-7	-	TRBD1	TGCGCCAGCAGTCAGGAGAAAAGATGGACAGGGGACCGCTCCTACGAGCAGTACTTC	CASSQEKRWTGDRSYEQYF
TRBV6-1	TRBJ1-2	-	-	TGTGCCAGCAGTGAAGGTAAAGGACTCTATGGCTACACCTTC	CASSEGKGLYGYTF
TRBV6-5	TRBJ1-1	-	-	TGTGCCAGCAGTCGAGGGGGGGGAGGTAACACTGAAGCTTTCTTT	CASSRGGGGNTEAFF
TRBV28	TRBJ2-5	-	TRBD1	TGTGCCAGCAGTTCAACCGGGACAGGGGCTTCGGAGACCCAGTACTTC	CASSSTGTGASETQYF
TRBV28	TRBJ2-3	-	-	TGTGCCAGCAGCCAAAGGGGGAGGGCCCGTCCAGATACGCAGTATTTT	CASSQRGRARPDTQYF
TRBV5-1	TRBJ1-2	few	TRBD1	TGCGCCAGCAGCTTGGGACTAGGGACAGGGTCGGACCGGGATGGCTACACCTTC	CASSLGLGTGSDRDGYTF
TRBV6-4	TRBJ2-1	few	TRBD2	TGTGCCAGCAAATGGTCAAGCGGGGGGGACTACAATGAGCAGTTCTTC	CASKWSSGGDYNEQFF
TRBV6-5	TRBJ1-5	-	TRBD1	TGTGCCAGCAAACCGGGACAGTCACATCAGCCCCAGCATTTT	CASKPGQSHQPQHF
TRBV9	TRBJ1-2	few	-	TGTGCCAGCAGCGTGGGGGCCGCGAGTAACTATGGCTACACCTTC	CASSVGAASNYGYTF
TRBV7-2	TRBJ1-1	few	-	TGTGCCAGCAGCTCTCTAGGCACTGAAGCTTTCTTT	CASSSLGTEAFF
TRBV7-2	TRBJ2-1	few	TRBD2	TGTGCCAGCAGCGTAGCTAGCGGGGGGGACAATGAGCAGTTCTTC	CASSVASGGDNEQFF
TRBV4-1	TRBJ2-2	-	-	TGCGCCAGCAGCCTAATGGACTCAACCGGGGAGCTGTTTTTT	CASSLMDSTGELFF
TRBV4-1	TRBJ2-2	-	TRBD2	TGCGCCAGCAGCCAAGATCTCGCGGGAGCTTTTATGGGGGAGCTGTTTTTT	CASSQDLAGAFMGELFF
TRBV10-3	TRBJ2-2	-	TRBD2	TGTGCCATCAGTGGACTAGCGGGAGGGCACACCGGGGAGCTGTTTTTT	CAISGLAGGHTGELFF
TRBV4-3	TRBJ2-1	-	TRBD1	TGCGCCAGCAGCCAACCGCCGGGACAGGGAGTTTTGTATGAGCAGTTCTTC	CASSQPPGQGVLYEQFF
TRBV7-3	TRBJ2-1	-	TRBD2	TGTGCCAGCAGCTTAGAGTCTAGCGGATTGAGCAATGAGCAGTTCTTC	CASSLESSGLSNEQFF
TRBV9	TRBJ1-4	-	-	TGTGCCAGCAGCACTCGGACAGATCGCAGGGAAAAACTGTTTTTT	CASSTRTDRREKLFF
TRBV2	TRBJ2-6	-	-	TGTGCCAGCTCAGAGAGCGCTTCCTGGGCCAACGTCCTGACTTTC	CASSESASWANVLTF
TRBV29-1	TRBJ2-5	few	-	TGCAGCGTTAACCTAAATCGGGAGACCCAGTACTTC	CSVNLNRETQYF
TRBV2	TRBJ2-3	-	-	TGTGCCAGCAGAGGGCTACTAGCAGCCCGCACAGATACGCAGTATTTT	CASRGLLAARTDTQYF
TRBV30	TRBJ2-5	few	-	TGTGCCTGGCGGGGCCGCGGGGAAGAGACCCAGTACTTC	CAWRGRGEETQYF